Presented here are 6 T cell receptor beta chains from one specimen sequenced in a study of T cells in Graves' hyperthyroidism and ophthalmopathy. Amplification targeted TCR beta CDR3 regions from RNA transcripts. During a first-round RT-PCR of the TCR CDR3, the HTBI primer set was used. TCRdb reprocessed the multiplex PCR reads with MiXCR, giving one entry per CDR3 protein. The sample has 450,000 to 600,000 distinct CDR3 sequences, about 20% seen once. Sample: blood. The receptors were gathered from a man aged 40-49 years with Graves' ophthalmopathy.

This clonotype was seen at least ten times. The J gene is TRBJ1-2, the V gene TRBV11-2; 9 bases are a match to TRBD1. From germline, CDR1 is SGHAT and CDR2 FQNNGV. The J segment lost 4 bases and the V segment lost 5 bases, leaving 14 bases of the junction unmatched. The CDR3 loop spans 17 amino acids. CDR3: CASSRLGSTGGAYGYTF. DNA for the CDR3: TGTGCCAGCAGCCGGTTGGGAAGTACAGGGGGCGCCTATGGCTACACCTTC.

In its sample, this clonotype was seen many times. This chain uses TRBV6-2 or TRBV6-3 with TRBJ2-5, with 7 bases aligning to TRBD2. This CDR3 region has 16 residues. Germline V lookup: CDR1 MNHEY, CDR2 SVGEGT. The ends lost 6 bases at V and 5 bases at J; junction bases unmatched: 15. In DNA, the CDR3 is TGTGCCAGCAGCACCCCCGGGGGGAGAAGACAGGAGACCCAGTACTTC. Its protein product is CASSTPGGRRQETQYF.

This chain joins TRBV28 and TRBJ2-7; the D is unclear. The ends were cut back, 6 bases at V and 3 bases at J, with 12 bases in the middle. Germline V gene data show CDR1 as MDHEN and CDR2 as SYDVKM. This CDR3 has 13 amino acids. CDR3: CASRAPAHYEQYF. CDR3 DNA sequence: TGTGCCAGCAGGGCCCCAGCTCACTACGAGCAGTACTTC.

This clonotype showed up just a few times. CDR3 protein: CASSLATPRGLSINYGYTF. The CDR3 DNA sequence: TGTGCCAGCAGCTTAGCCACCCCGCGAGGGTTGAGCATTAACTATGGCTACACCTTC. The genes are TRBV7-9 and TRBJ1-2, with no clear D. Germline assignment: CDR1 SEHNR and CDR2 FQNEAQ (reference sequence). CDR3 length: 19 residues. Trimming stripped 0 bases from V and 1 base from J, with 21 bases between.

This clonotype was seen many times. The chain links TRBV28 to TRBJ2-3, with D possibly matching TRBD1 (5 bases). This CDR3 has 17 residues. Germline lookup yields CDR1 MDHEN and CDR2 SYDVKM. V lost 3 bases, J lost 0 bases, and 16 bases lay in between. CDR3 coding DNA: TGTGCCAGCAGTTTTCCCCGGACACCCCAGAGCACAGATACGCAGTATTTT. It yields the protein CASSFPRTPQSTDTQYF.

The chain recombines TRBV20-1 with TRBJ2-1; tentative D call: TRBD1 (6 bases). There are 11 residues in the CDR3. Germline-derived CDR1 and CDR2 are DFQATT and SNEGSKA (reference sequence). V was trimmed by 5 bases and J by 4 bases, leaving 6 bases between them. The CDR3 protein is CSADRYNEQFF. The CDR3 DNA reads as TGCAGTGCTGACAGGTACAATGAGCAGTTCTTC.